This T cell receptor beta chain emerged from a study of blood T cell repertoires in COVID-19. Across the study: PBMCs, B-cell-depleted T cells, or T cells provided the cDNA or gDNA that made up the material.

At least ten counts were recorded for this clone. Germline CDR1 reads MRHNA; CDR2 reads SNTAGT. This CDR3 contains 16 residues. The J segment lost 3 bases and the V segment lost 3 bases, leaving 6 bases of the junction unmatched. Some clones are missing from TCRdb's copy, which holds only in-frame ones; the method was immunoSEQ multiplex PCR. The repertoire holds fewer than 120,000 clones, with about 85% as singletons. The chain has TRBV6-4 and TRBJ2-1; 9 nucleotides align to TRBD2. The receptor comes from a human donor in a cohort sampled during active COVID-19. The sequencing input was peripheral blood. The DNA of the CDR3 is TGTGCCAGCAGTGAAAGGGCGGGAGGGAACTACAATGAGCAGTTCTTC. Amino acid sequence: CASSERAGGNYNEQFF.